This paragraph covers one TCR beta chain sequence. Antigen specificity is unknown. At one end, the junction sequence differs from germline, possibly due to a read error. The entry originates in a study of tumor-infiltrating lymphocytes in primary liver carcinoma. Study information: The patients had histopathologically diagnosed primary liver carcinoma, and their disease was treated by surgical resection.

Study conclusions and caveats: Comparison of CD4+ and CD8+ repertoires was precluded by bulk unsorted samples.

CDR3 length: 15 amino acids. Per germline, CDR1 MNHNS and CDR2 SASEGT. With 500 ng total RNA as template and a constant-region primer, TCR beta cDNA was made. Amplification in three nested multiplex PCR rounds with slightly modified ARM-PCR gave rise to TCR beta libraries. The study ran its first two PCR rounds for about 11 cycles each, using TRBV1-TRBV30 forward primers and a C-beta reverse primer. Each CDR3 protein is one row after TCRdb ran MiXCR on the multiplex PCR reads. The table has hundreds of thousands of distinct CDR3 sequences, 50% to 75% seen once. Germline DNA was also extracted, and blood RNA was taken from unsorted whole blood.

The receptor comes from a young woman with primary liver carcinoma and hepatitis B virus infection. The genes are TRBV6-1 and TRBJ2-1; maybe TRBD2 (6 bases). Sequenced input: peripheral blood. CDR3 region: CDSSPRDWGVNEQFF. Here the CDR3 DNA reads TGTGACAGCAGTCCCCGGGATTGGGGGGTCAATGAGCAGTTCTTC.